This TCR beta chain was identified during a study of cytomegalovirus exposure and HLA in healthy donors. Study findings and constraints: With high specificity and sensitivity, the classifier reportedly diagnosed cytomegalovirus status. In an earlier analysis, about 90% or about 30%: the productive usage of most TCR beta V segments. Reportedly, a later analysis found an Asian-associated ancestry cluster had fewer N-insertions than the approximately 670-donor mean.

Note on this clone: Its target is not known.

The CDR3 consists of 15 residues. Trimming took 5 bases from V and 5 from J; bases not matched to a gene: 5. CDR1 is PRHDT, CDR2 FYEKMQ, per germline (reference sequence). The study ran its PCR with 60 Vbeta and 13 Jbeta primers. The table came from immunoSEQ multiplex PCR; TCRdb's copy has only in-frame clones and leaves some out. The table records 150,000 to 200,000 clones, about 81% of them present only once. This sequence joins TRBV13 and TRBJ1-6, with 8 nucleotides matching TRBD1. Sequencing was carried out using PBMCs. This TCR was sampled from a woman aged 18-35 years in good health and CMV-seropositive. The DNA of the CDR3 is TGTGCCAGCAGCCCTGGACAGGGACATAATTCACCCCTCCACTTT. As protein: CASSPGQGHNSPLHF.